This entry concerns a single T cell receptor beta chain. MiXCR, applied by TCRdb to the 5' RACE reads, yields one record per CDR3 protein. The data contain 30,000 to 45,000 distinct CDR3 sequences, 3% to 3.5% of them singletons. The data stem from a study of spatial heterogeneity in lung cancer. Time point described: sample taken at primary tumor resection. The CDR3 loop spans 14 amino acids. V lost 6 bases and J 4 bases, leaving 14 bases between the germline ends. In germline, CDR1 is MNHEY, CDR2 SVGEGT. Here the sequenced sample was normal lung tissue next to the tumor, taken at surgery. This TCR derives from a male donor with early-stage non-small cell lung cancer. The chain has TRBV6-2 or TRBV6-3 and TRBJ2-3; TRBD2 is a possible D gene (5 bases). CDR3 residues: CASSRYVGADTQYF. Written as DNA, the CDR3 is TGTGCCAGCAGCAGATACGTCGGGGCAGATACGCAGTATTTT.